One sample yielded the 2 T cell receptor beta chains listed below, sequenced in a study of blood T cell repertoires in COVID-19. TCRdb keeps only in-frame clones here, not all; method: immunoSEQ multiplex PCR. The table includes some 140,000 clones, around 83% detected once. The sample taken for sequencing was PBMCs or T cells enriched from blood (not recorded which). These receptors all come from a man aged 50 to 60 who had recovered from COVID-19.

The gene calls are TRBV11-3 and TRBJ2-7; maybe TRBD1 (6 bases). This CDR3 is 14 amino acids long. Trimming stripped 7 bases from V and 2 bases from J, with 15 bases between. Germline V CDR1 and CDR2: SGHNT, YENEEA. The CDR3: CASTPRTAAYEQYF. The DNA for the CDR3 is TGTGCCAGCACCCCCCGGACAGCAGCCTACGAGCAGTACTTC.

V gene TRBV28 combines with J gene TRBJ2-5, with unresolved D. CDR1 and CDR2 (germline): MDHEN, SYDVKM. The V and J ends lost 4 bases and 5 bases respectively, with 8 bases between them. The length of the CDR3 is 12 residues. CDR3 DNA sequence: TGTGCCAGCAGTTCCCCCGGGGAGACCCAGTACTTC. It encodes CASSSPGETQYF. Full variable domain (remainder filled in from reference TRBV28 and TRBJ2-5): DVKVTQSSRYLVKRTGEKVFLECVQDMDHENMFWYRQDPGLGLRLIYFSYDVKMKEKGDIPEGYSVSREKKERFSLILESASTNQTSMYLCASSSPGETQYFGPGTRLLVL.